The rows below give T cell receptor beta chains drawn from one sample of a study of blood T cell repertoires in COVID-19. Profiling relied on immunoSEQ multiplex PCR, and the TCRdb table lists in-frame clones only, not all of them. Here the sample spans just over 650,000 clones, about 90% being singletons. Sequenced material: peripheral blood. These receptors were taken from a woman under 30 with acute or convalescent COVID-19. The CDR3 runs from the conserved cysteine through the conserved F or W. A D gene is named only where the DNA matches it firmly. Clone size is shown for a subset of rows, as once, few, many or a class of expanded clone.

CDR3 DNA: TGTGCCAGCAGTTACGCGGCAGGGGTGTTTGACGAGCAGTACTTC
CDR3 protein: CASSYAAGVFDEQYF
J gene: TRBJ2-7
D gene: -
clone size: -
V gene: TRBV6-5

CDR3 DNA: TGTGCCAGCAGCCCACGAAGGACAGACCATGAAGCTTTCTTT
CDR3 protein: CASSPRRTDHEAFF
J gene: TRBJ1-1
D gene: -
clone size: -
V gene: TRBV7-8

CDR3 DNA: TGTGCCAGCAGTTTTCTCAGGGAGACCCAGTACTTC
CDR3 protein: CASSFLRETQYF
J gene: TRBJ2-5
D gene: -
clone size: -
V gene: TRBV12-3/TRBV12-4

CDR3 DNA: TGTGCCAGCAGTTACTCAGGACAGGGGACTGAAGCTTTCTTT
CDR3 protein: CASSYSGQGTEAFF
J gene: TRBJ1-1
D gene: TRBD1
clone size: -
V gene: TRBV6-5

CDR3 DNA: TGTGCCATCCAGACCGGGACAGGGGTAACCGGGGAGCTGTTTTTT
CDR3 protein: CAIQTGTGVTGELFF
J gene: TRBJ2-2
D gene: TRBD1
clone size: -
V gene: TRBV10-3

CDR3 DNA: TGCGCCAGCAGCTCACAGGGGGCGCGTGTAAGTGGCGGGGAGCTGTTTTTT
CDR3 protein: CASSSQGARVSGGELFF
J gene: TRBJ2-2
D gene: TRBD1
clone size: -
V gene: TRBV5-1

CDR3 DNA: TGTGCCAGCAGTGTCTCGAACACCGGGGAGCTGTTTTTT
CDR3 protein: CASSVSNTGELFF
J gene: TRBJ2-2
D gene: -
clone size: -
V gene: TRBV27

CDR3 DNA: TGTGCCAGCAGCTCCCTACAGGGAAAGGATACTGAAGCTTTCTTT
CDR3 protein: CASSSLQGKDTEAFF
J gene: TRBJ1-1
D gene: -
clone size: -
V gene: TRBV7-9

CDR3 DNA: TGCAGCGTCCGGCCTTCGGGGACCTACGAGCAGTACTTC
CDR3 protein: CSVRPSGTYEQYF
J gene: TRBJ2-7
D gene: -
clone size: -
V gene: TRBV29-1

CDR3 DNA: TGTGCCAGTAGGGACAGACTGGGGGCCGGGGAGCTGTTTTTT
CDR3 protein: CASRDRLGAGELFF
J gene: TRBJ2-2
D gene: -
clone size: -
V gene: TRBV19

CDR3 DNA: TGTGCCAGCAGCCTCGCACTCAACACTGAAGCTTTCTTT
CDR3 protein: CASSLALNTEAFF
J gene: TRBJ1-1
D gene: -
clone size: -
V gene: TRBV12-3/TRBV12-4

CDR3 DNA: TGTGCCAGCAGTTACGGGAGGGTGGACACTGAAGCTTTCTTT
CDR3 protein: CASSYGRVDTEAFF
J gene: TRBJ1-1
D gene: -
clone size: few
V gene: TRBV6-5

CDR3 DNA: TGTGCCAGCAGCCAAGAGGGGGCCGGTTCACCCCTCCACTTT
CDR3 protein: CASSQEGAGSPLHF
J gene: TRBJ1-6
D gene: -
clone size: -
V gene: TRBV3-1/TRBV3-2

CDR3 DNA: TGTGCCAGCGCGGACAGGGGAAAAAACAATGAGCAGTTCTTC
CDR3 protein: CASADRGKNNEQFF
J gene: TRBJ2-1
D gene: TRBD1
clone size: -
V gene: TRBV11-3

CDR3 DNA: TGTGCCAGCAGTCCGGGACAGGGTTGGGGCTACACCTTC
CDR3 protein: CASSPGQGWGYTF
J gene: TRBJ1-2
D gene: TRBD1
clone size: -
V gene: TRBV7-2

CDR3 DNA: TGTGCCAGCAGTCAAGGCCCAGCGGGGGGGCCGGGCACAGATACGCAGTATTTT
CDR3 protein: CASSQGPAGGPGTDTQYF
J gene: TRBJ2-3
D gene: TRBD2
clone size: -
V gene: TRBV11-2

CDR3 DNA: TGTGCCAGCAGCGCCAACAGGGGAAACACCGGGGAGCTGTTTTTT
CDR3 protein: CASSANRGNTGELFF
J gene: TRBJ2-2
D gene: TRBD1
clone size: -
V gene: TRBV11-1

CDR3 DNA: TGTGCCAGCAGTTACGCGGGACAGAAACATCAGCCCCAGCATTTT
CDR3 protein: CASSYAGQKHQPQHF
J gene: TRBJ1-5
D gene: TRBD1
clone size: -
V gene: TRBV6-5

CDR3 DNA: TGTGCCAGCACCAAGGCGAGGTGGGTGGAAGCTTTCTTT
CDR3 protein: CASTKARWVEAFF
J gene: TRBJ1-1
D gene: -
clone size: -
V gene: TRBV9

CDR3 DNA: TGTGCCAGCGGCGGCGGGGGGGCCGCCTACGAGCAGTACTTC
CDR3 protein: CASGGGGAAYEQYF
J gene: TRBJ2-7
D gene: TRBD2
clone size: -
V gene: TRBV7-2

CDR3 DNA: TGTGCCAGCAGCCAAAAGGACAGTGACCCGGGTACGGTTGAAGCTTTCTTT
CDR3 protein: CASSQKDSDPGTVEAFF
J gene: TRBJ1-1
D gene: -
clone size: -
V gene: TRBV14

CDR3 DNA: TGCGCCAGCAGCTTGGGGCACGAAGGGGCAGTTAACTATGGCTACACCTTC
CDR3 protein: CASSLGHEGAVNYGYTF
J gene: TRBJ1-2
D gene: -
clone size: -
V gene: TRBV5-1

CDR3 DNA: TGTGCCAGCAGTCCATTAGGACAGAAAGGGGGTAATGAAAAACTGTTTTTT
CDR3 protein: CASSPLGQKGGNEKLFF
J gene: TRBJ1-4
D gene: -
clone size: -
V gene: TRBV6-2/TRBV6-3

CDR3 DNA: TGCAGCGTTGTTTACAGGGTATTGGGTGAGCAGTTCTTC
CDR3 protein: CSVVYRVLGEQFF
J gene: TRBJ2-1
D gene: -
clone size: -
V gene: TRBV29-1

CDR3 DNA: TGTGCCAGCAGAGGCGGCGAAGAGAGCTCCTATAATTCACCCCTCCACTTT
CDR3 protein: CASRGGEESSYNSPLHF
J gene: TRBJ1-6
D gene: -
clone size: -
V gene: TRBV5-4

CDR3 DNA: TGTGCCAGCAGCCCGACGGGGGGTAGGGAGCAGTTCTTC
CDR3 protein: CASSPTGGREQFF
J gene: TRBJ2-1
D gene: TRBD2
clone size: -
V gene: TRBV7-2

CDR3 DNA: TGTGCCAGTAGTGCGCGCCTTGAAAACACTGAAGCTTTCTTT
CDR3 protein: CASSARLENTEAFF
J gene: TRBJ1-1
D gene: -
clone size: once
V gene: TRBV19

CDR3 DNA: TGTGCCAGCAGTGCTACCGGGACAGCTGCCAACGTCCTGACTTTC
CDR3 protein: CASSATGTAANVLTF
J gene: TRBJ2-6
D gene: TRBD1
clone size: -
V gene: TRBV7-3

CDR3 DNA: TGTGCCAGCAGCCCTGATCCGGGAGGCAATGAGCAGTTCTTC
CDR3 protein: CASSPDPGGNEQFF
J gene: TRBJ2-1
D gene: TRBD2
clone size: -
V gene: TRBV7-9

CDR3 DNA: TGTGCCAGTAGTAAAAGCGGGGCCCAGGGTGAGCAGTTCTTC
CDR3 protein: CASSKSGAQGEQFF
J gene: TRBJ2-1
D gene: TRBD2
clone size: -
V gene: TRBV19

CDR3 DNA: TGTGCCAGCAGTCTACAAGGACAGTTGAACACTGAAGCTTTCTTT
CDR3 protein: CASSLQGQLNTEAFF
J gene: TRBJ1-1
D gene: -
clone size: -
V gene: TRBV6-5

CDR3 DNA: TGTGCCAGCAGCTTAGGGACTAGCGGGCTGAACCCCCAGTTCTTC
CDR3 protein: CASSLGTSGLNPQFF
J gene: TRBJ2-1
D gene: TRBD2
clone size: -
V gene: TRBV7-2

CDR3 DNA: TGTGCCAGCAGCCAAGTGTGGGGTGAGGGCGCCGGGGCTGAAGCTTTCTTT
CDR3 protein: CASSQVWGEGAGAEAFF
J gene: TRBJ1-1
D gene: -
clone size: few
V gene: TRBV4-2

CDR3 DNA: TGTGCCAGTAGTATCGTATGGAGGACTGAAGCTTTCTTT
CDR3 protein: CASSIVWRTEAFF
J gene: TRBJ1-1
D gene: -
clone size: -
V gene: TRBV19

CDR3 DNA: TGTGCCAGCAGCTTTGGGGGCCCGAATGGCTACACCTTC
CDR3 protein: CASSFGGPNGYTF
J gene: TRBJ1-2
D gene: -
clone size: -
V gene: TRBV7-9

CDR3 DNA: TGTGCCAGCAGAGGACTCGGGGGGGATACGCAGTATTTT
CDR3 protein: CASRGLGGDTQYF
J gene: TRBJ2-3
D gene: TRBD2
clone size: -
V gene: TRBV3-1/TRBV3-2

CDR3 DNA: TGTGCCAGCAGGCTTGGAGGGGGCGTGGCGGCAGATACGCAGTATTTT
CDR3 protein: CASRLGGGVAADTQYF
J gene: TRBJ2-3
D gene: -
clone size: -
V gene: TRBV5-4

CDR3 DNA: TGTGCCAGCAACGCCCAATTAGTTAGCAATCAGCCCCAGCATTTT
CDR3 protein: CASNAQLVSNQPQHF
J gene: TRBJ1-5
D gene: -
clone size: -
V gene: TRBV19

CDR3 DNA: TGCGCCAGCTCTAGGTCGGGACAGGGGGGGGTCTATGGCTACACCTTC
CDR3 protein: CASSRSGQGGVYGYTF
J gene: TRBJ1-2
D gene: TRBD1
clone size: -
V gene: TRBV10-2

CDR3 DNA: TGTGCCATCAGTGATGGCAGGGGGCTATTTAACTATGGCTACACCTTC
CDR3 protein: CAISDGRGLFNYGYTF
J gene: TRBJ1-2
D gene: TRBD1
clone size: -
V gene: TRBV10-3

CDR3 DNA: TGCGCCAGCAGCCAAGATAGGGGCAGGGAATTATATAGCTATGGCTACACCTTC
CDR3 protein: CASSQDRGRELYSYGYTF
J gene: TRBJ1-2
D gene: -
clone size: few
V gene: TRBV4-1

CDR3 DNA: TGTGCCAGCAGCGGAAGAGGGTCCAATCAGCCCCAGCATTTT
CDR3 protein: CASSGRGSNQPQHF
J gene: TRBJ1-5
D gene: -
clone size: -
V gene: TRBV9

CDR3 DNA: TGTGCCAGCACCAGACAGGGGGGAGGCTACACCTTC
CDR3 protein: CASTRQGGGYTF
J gene: TRBJ1-2
D gene: TRBD1
clone size: once
V gene: TRBV6-5

CDR3 DNA: TGTGCCAGCAGCCAAGATTTTGGAGTTTCAGCTAACTATGGCTACACCTTC
CDR3 protein: CASSQDFGVSANYGYTF
J gene: TRBJ1-2
D gene: -
clone size: -
V gene: TRBV14

CDR3 DNA: TGTGCCAGCACCCCCACGGGCTATGGCTACACCTTC
CDR3 protein: CASTPTGYGYTF
J gene: TRBJ1-2
D gene: -
clone size: once
V gene: TRBV6-5

CDR3 DNA: TGCGCCAGCAGCCCGGGATCATACGGCTACACCTTC
CDR3 protein: CASSPGSYGYTF
J gene: TRBJ1-2
D gene: -
clone size: once
V gene: TRBV5-1

CDR3 DNA: TGTGCCAGTAGTATAGGGCAGGGCTGGGGCTACACCTTC
CDR3 protein: CASSIGQGWGYTF
J gene: TRBJ1-2
D gene: -
clone size: -
V gene: TRBV19

CDR3 DNA: TGTGCCTGGAGTGGTCAGGGGGCTGGCTACACCTTC
CDR3 protein: CAWSGQGAGYTF
J gene: TRBJ1-2
D gene: TRBD1
clone size: -
V gene: TRBV30